This paragraph reports one T cell receptor (beta chain). Its antigen is not identified. Only in-frame clones appear in the TCRdb table, and some are missing; sequencing was by immunoSEQ multiplex PCR. The sample consists of 30,000 to 40,000 clones, roughly 80% of them appearing once. These data come from a study of T cells in localized non-small cell lung cancer. Study-level findings and limits: The study found T cell clonality highest in uninvolved adjacent lung, above tumor.

V lost 5 bases to trimming and J lost 6 bases, with 16 bases between them. The CDR3 length is 14 residues. Germline lookup yields CDR1 SGHTA and CDR2 FQGNSA. The source material was peripheral blood, sampled before any cancer treatment. The chain employs TRBV7-2 and TRBJ1-1; D might be TRBD1 (6 bases). The source is a male donor at least 60 years old with stage II squamous cell lung carcinoma. The CDR3 reads CASSPQGGQAEAFF. The CDR3 coding sequence is TGTGCCAGCAGCCCCCAAGGGGGGCAAGCTGAAGCTTTCTTT.